The 13 T cell receptor beta chains in this list originate from one sample, sequenced in a study of metastatic and nonmetastatic thyroid tumors. TCRdb ran MiXCR on the PCR reads. The table has 50,000 or so clones, around 21% seen once. No treatment of any kind had been given to any patient before thyroid surgery. The source material was blood. These receptors all stem from a male donor with papillary thyroid cancer or a benign thyroid nodule (not recorded which). Some clones in this sample may be carry-over from other donors' samples.

By frequency in the sample, this clone is medium-sized. The chain recombines TRBV6-5 with TRBJ1-6, with D maybe TRBD1 (5 bases). This CDR3 comprises 18 residues. Trimming left V 4 bases short and J 0 bases short, with 16 bases between. Germline CDR1 is MNHEY and CDR2 is SVGAGI. The CDR3 region is CASSSRGGRSSYNSPLHF. CDR3 nucleotide sequence: TGTGCCAGCAGTTCCCGGGGGGGTCGGAGCTCCTATAATTCACCCCTCCACTTT.

This clone occurred many times. J is TRBJ1-5 and V is TRBV12-3 or TRBV12-4; D may be TRBD1 (6 bases). With 3 bases removed from V and 2 bases from J, the gap between germline ends came to 11 bases. The length of the CDR3 is 15 residues. The CDR3 is CASSFGGARNQPQHF. CDR3 DNA: TGTGCCAGCAGTTTCGGGGGGGCCCGCAATCAGCCCCAGCATTTT.

There are many counts of this clone. V usage is TRBV7-2 and J usage is TRBJ2-2, with no clear D. V was pared by 5 bases and J by 2 bases, with 18 bases between. The CDR3 runs to 17 residues. The germline gives CDR1 SGHTA, CDR2 FQGNSA. CDR3 protein: CASSPRATVTNTGELFF. CDR3 sequence (DNA): TGTGCCAGCAGCCCTAGGGCTACCGTTACTAACACCGGGGAGCTGTTTTTT.

The sample holds many counts of this clone. The chain combines TRBV15 with TRBJ2-6; 7 bases map to TRBD1. Germline loops: CDR1 LNHNV, CDR2 YYDKDF (reference sequence). The V gene end was trimmed by 5 bases and the J gene end by 2 bases; junction bases not matched to a gene: 6. The CDR3 has 16 residues. DNA for the CDR3: TGTGCCACCAGCGACCAAACAGGGGCTGGGGCCAACGTCCTGACTTTC. This gives the protein CATSDQTGAGANVLTF.

This clone is labeled medium-sized. The V call is TRBV6-4, the J call TRBJ2-2; D gene uncertain. The CDR3 covers 14 residues. The V end was cut by 3 bases, the J end by 8 bases, with 13 bases between. Germline V gene data show CDR1 as MRHNA and CDR2 as SNTAGT. The DNA for the CDR3 is TGTGCCAGCAGTGAACAGTACGGGCAAGGGGAGCTGTTTTTT. As protein: CASSEQYGQGELFF.

This clone was observed at least ten times. The chain is built from TRBV4-1 and TRBJ2-3, with 13 positions matching TRBD2. Per the germline V gene, CDR1 is MGHRA and CDR2 is YSYEKL. The CDR3 is 18 residues long. The J segment lost 2 bases and the V segment lost 0 bases, leaving 5 bases of the junction unmatched. CDR3 in DNA: TGCGCCAGCAGCCAAGACTCACTAGCGGGGGGGCCCACAGATACGCAGTATTTT. It specifies CASSQDSLAGGPTDTQYF.

This chain joins TRBV20-1 and TRBJ2-5; TRBD2 might be the D (6 bases). CDR3 length equals 13 residues. V shed 3 bases and J shed 5 bases, with 13 bases lying between them. From germline, CDR1 is DFQATT and CDR2 SNEGSKA (reference sequence). The DNA of the CDR3 is TGCAGTGCTAGGGATAGCGGAGGGGAGACCCAGTACTTC. Protein sequence: CSARDSGGETQYF.

This clone was counted ten times or more. The chain combines TRBV30 with TRBJ1-4; 7 bases fit TRBD1. Germline trimming cut 4 bases from V and 7 bases from J; bases unmatched to any gene: 6. The CDR3 totals 13 residues. Germline V lookup: CDR1 GTSNPN, CDR2 SVGIG (reference sequence). The CDR3 coding sequence is TGTGCCTGGAAAGACAGGGCGGGTGAAAAACTGTTTTTT. It specifies CAWKDRAGEKLFF.

This clone has ten or more counts. The junction shows a germline mismatch at one end, possibly a read error. This sequence joins TRBV6-1 and TRBJ1-2; D perhaps matches TRBD1 (6 bases). Germline CDR1 and CDR2: MNHNS and SASEGT. This CDR3 spans 13 amino acids. The CDR3 reads CASSNRDTYRYTF. In DNA form, the CDR3 reads TGTGCCAGCAGTAACCGGGACACCTATCGCTACACCTTC.

This rearrangement joins TRBV18 to TRBJ2-7; D gene ambiguous. Germline lookup yields CDR1 KGHSH and CDR2 LQKENI. The CDR3 runs 14 residues. V shed 0 bases and J shed 0 bases, with 6 bases lying between them. The CDR3 coding sequence is TGTGCCAGCTCACCACCAGGCAGCTCCTACGAGCAGTACTTC. Encoded protein: CASSPPGSSYEQYF.

This clone has at least ten counts. The chain links TRBV12-3 or TRBV12-4 to TRBJ1-2; a weak D match, TRBD1 (6 bases). Trimming pared 9 bases from V and 5 bases from J, leaving 22 bases between. This CDR3 has 15 amino acids. The CDR3 sequence is CASTTGPNRIYGYTF. The CDR3 DNA is TGTGCCAGTACTACAGGGCCAAATCGTATATATGGCTACACCTTC.

In this sample, this clone turned up many times. This rearrangement joins TRBV30 to TRBJ2-1, with 8 bases identical to TRBD2. The CDR3 runs to 13 residues. Trimming at V came to 1 base and at J to 8 bases, leaving 4 bases not matched to a gene. CDR1 GTSNPN and CDR2 SVGIG come from the germline V gene (reference sequence). CDR3 in amino acids: CAWSGGRMDEQFF. CDR3 DNA sequence: TGTGCCTGGAGTGGCGGGAGGATGGATGAGCAGTTCTTC.

J is TRBJ2-1 and V is TRBV18, with TRBD2 matching over 12 bases. The ends lost 3 bases at V and 9 bases at J; junction bases unmatched: 9. From germline, CDR1 is KGHSH and CDR2 LQKENI. The length of the CDR3 is 16 residues. This chain's CDR3 is CASSPRLAGDRGEQFF. In DNA, the CDR3 is TGTGCCAGCTCACCTCGACTAGCGGGAGATCGGGGTGAGCAGTTCTTC. The full variable domain, completed using reference TRBV18 and TRBJ2-1, is NAGVMQNPRHLVRRRGQEARLRCSPMKGHSHVYWYRQLPEEGLKFMVYLQKENIIDESGMPKERFSAEFPKEGPSILRIQQVVRGDSAAYFCASSPRLAGDRGEQFFGPGTRLTVL.